Listed below are T cell receptor beta chains from one sample, sequenced in a study of T cells in Graves' hyperthyroidism and ophthalmopathy. MiXCR, run by TCRdb on the multiplex PCR reads, gives a single entry per CDR3 protein. The data hold about 590,000 distinct CDR3 sequences, with 15% to 17% observed a single time. Specimen: blood. The receptor source for this set is a woman aged 25-40 years with Graves' hyperthyroidism. The conserved cysteine and the conserved F or W are not part of the CDR3 here. The order of the fields is J gene, V gene, D gene, clone size, CDR3 protein. A D gene is named only where the DNA matches it firmly. Clone size is given for some rows only: seen once, a few or many times, or a class if the clone is expanded.

j_gene: TRBJ1-2; v_gene: TRBV7-2; d_gene: TRBD1; abundance: many; CDR3aa: ASSSEGQGIYGYT
j_gene: TRBJ1-1; v_gene: TRBV19; d_gene: -; abundance: many; CDR3aa: ASSITSWNTEAF
j_gene: TRBJ1-5; v_gene: TRBV20-1; d_gene: -; abundance: many; CDR3aa: SATPISPPNQPQH
j_gene: TRBJ2-1; v_gene: TRBV3-1; d_gene: -; abundance: few; CDR3aa: ASSLPGGDNEQF
j_gene: TRBJ2-4; v_gene: TRBV7-9; d_gene: -; abundance: few; CDR3aa: ASSLVSQRDIQY
j_gene: TRBJ1-5; v_gene: TRBV7-2; d_gene: TRBD1; abundance: -; CDR3aa: ASSGNRGVQPQH
j_gene: TRBJ2-7; v_gene: TRBV2; d_gene: -; abundance: many; CDR3aa: ASSEARTTEQY
j_gene: TRBJ2-5; v_gene: TRBV30; d_gene: -; abundance: -; CDR3aa: AWRWTGAGQETQY
j_gene: TRBJ2-1; v_gene: TRBV15; d_gene: -; abundance: many; CDR3aa: ATSREQGGYNEQF
j_gene: TRBJ2-2; v_gene: TRBV5-1; d_gene: TRBD1; abundance: few; CDR3aa: ASSWGQPNTGELF
j_gene: TRBJ2-7; v_gene: TRBV10-3; d_gene: -; abundance: -; CDR3aa: AISASTGFDYEQY
j_gene: TRBJ2-1; v_gene: TRBV11-3; d_gene: TRBD1; abundance: many; CDR3aa: ASRGQGAHNEQF
j_gene: TRBJ1-2; v_gene: TRBV28; d_gene: TRBD1; abundance: few; CDR3aa: ASSFDRARGYT
j_gene: TRBJ2-2; v_gene: TRBV7-2; d_gene: TRBD2; abundance: many; CDR3aa: ASSLGTSGWTGELF
j_gene: TRBJ2-1; v_gene: TRBV11-3; d_gene: -; abundance: -; CDR3aa: ASSLEHSGHEQF
j_gene: TRBJ2-7; v_gene: TRBV7-9; d_gene: -; abundance: many; CDR3aa: ASSLETREQY
j_gene: TRBJ2-1; v_gene: TRBV4-1; d_gene: TRBD2; abundance: -; CDR3aa: ASRGGTYNEQF
j_gene: TRBJ2-1; v_gene: TRBV19; d_gene: TRBD2; abundance: many; CDR3aa: ASSIYSGRINEQF
j_gene: TRBJ1-1; v_gene: TRBV14; d_gene: TRBD1; abundance: once; CDR3aa: ASSPRDRVDTEAF
j_gene: TRBJ2-7; v_gene: TRBV2; d_gene: -; abundance: few; CDR3aa: AGGMLSSYEQY
j_gene: TRBJ1-5; v_gene: TRBV11-2; d_gene: -; abundance: few; CDR3aa: ASSMNDDQPQH
j_gene: TRBJ1-2; v_gene: TRBV20-1; d_gene: -; abundance: many; CDR3aa: SARAGTNYGYT